This TCR beta chain came from a study of T cells in Graves' hyperthyroidism and ophthalmopathy. Trimming cost V 6 bases and J 5 bases, with 17 bases left between them. Germline assignment: CDR1 SEHNR and CDR2 FQNEAQ (reference sequence). CDR3 length: 14 residues. Authors of the study amplified TCR beta CDR3 regions from RNA transcripts. In the first-round RT-PCR of the TCR CDR3, the HTBI primer set was used. One entry per CDR3 protein results from TCRdb running MiXCR on the multiplex PCR reads. This table has hundreds of thousands of distinct CDR3 sequences, about a sixth appearing once. Newly diagnosed hyperthyroidism patients aged 18 to 65 years had disease lasting under 2 months. This clonotype was observed at least ten times. No antigen is known for it. Findings of the study overall: Blood also carried most thyroid clonotypes expanded above 0.001.

The rearrangement joins TRBV7-9 to TRBJ2-7; D unresolved. The clonotype originates from a woman younger than 30 with Graves' hyperthyroidism. Sequencing input: blood. The CDR3 sequence: CASRSRRPEDEQYF. CDR3 DNA sequence: TGTGCCAGCAGATCCAGGCGGCCGGAAGACGAGCAGTACTTC.